This record concerns one T cell receptor beta chain sequence. Its antigen is not identified. This sample is drawn from a study of radiation and T cells in renal cell carcinoma. Study-wide results and caveats: Baseline intratumoral clonotype presence is unknown without pretreatment biopsies.

The time point is: blood 2 weeks post-SBRT. The treatment is: 15 Gy SBRT to primary tumor, nephrectomy 4 weeks later. Serial blood draws occurred at baseline and 2 and 4 weeks post-SBRT. The trim removed 6 bases at V and 0 bases at J, leaving 7 bases unmatched. This CDR3 has 17 residues. Germline V gene sequence: CDR1 KGHSH, CDR2 LQKENI. The data were produced by immunoSEQ multiplex PCR, yet TCRdb's version contains in-frame clones alone and is incomplete. The sample records fewer than 90,000 clones, about 86% being singletons. V gene TRBV18 combines with J gene TRBJ2-3, with 12 positions matching TRBD2. This specimen consisted of blood, obtained from a patient whose treatment included radiotherapy and nephrectomy. This receptor was taken from a woman aged 50 to 65 with renal cell carcinoma. The CDR3 DNA reads TGTGCCAGCTCCAGACTAGCGGGGGATTCTAGCACAGATACGCAGTATTTT. Amino acids: CASSRLAGDSSTDTQYF.